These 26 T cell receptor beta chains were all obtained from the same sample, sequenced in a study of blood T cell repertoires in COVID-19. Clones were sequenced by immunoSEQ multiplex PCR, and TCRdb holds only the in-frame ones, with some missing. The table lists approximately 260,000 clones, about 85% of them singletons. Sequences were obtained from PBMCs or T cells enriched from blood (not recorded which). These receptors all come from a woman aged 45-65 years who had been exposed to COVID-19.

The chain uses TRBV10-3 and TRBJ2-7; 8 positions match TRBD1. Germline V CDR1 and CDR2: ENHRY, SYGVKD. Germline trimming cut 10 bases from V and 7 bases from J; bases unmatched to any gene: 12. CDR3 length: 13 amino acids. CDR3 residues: CATGQDLSREQYF. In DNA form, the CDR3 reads TGTGCCACGGGACAGGACCTAAGCAGAGAGCAGTACTTC.

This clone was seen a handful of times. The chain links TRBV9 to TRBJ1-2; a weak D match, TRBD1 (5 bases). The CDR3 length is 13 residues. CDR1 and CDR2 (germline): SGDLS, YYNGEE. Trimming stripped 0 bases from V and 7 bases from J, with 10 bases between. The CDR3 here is CASSVVQGGGYTF. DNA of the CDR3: TGTGCCAGCAGCGTAGTTCAGGGCGGTGGCTACACCTTC.

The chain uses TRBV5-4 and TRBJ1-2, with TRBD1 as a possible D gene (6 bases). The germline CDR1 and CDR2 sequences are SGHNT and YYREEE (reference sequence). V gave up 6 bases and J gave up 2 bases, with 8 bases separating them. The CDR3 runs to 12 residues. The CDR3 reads CASTQGNYGYTF. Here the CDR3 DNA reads TGTGCCAGCACTCAGGGGAACTATGGCTACACCTTC.

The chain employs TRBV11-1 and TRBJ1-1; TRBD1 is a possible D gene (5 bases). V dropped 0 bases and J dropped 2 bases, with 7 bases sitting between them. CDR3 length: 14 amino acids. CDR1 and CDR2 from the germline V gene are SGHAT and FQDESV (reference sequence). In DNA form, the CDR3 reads TGTGCCAGCAGCTTAGCCAGGGTTAACACTGAAGCTTTCTTT. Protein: CASSLARVNTEAFF.

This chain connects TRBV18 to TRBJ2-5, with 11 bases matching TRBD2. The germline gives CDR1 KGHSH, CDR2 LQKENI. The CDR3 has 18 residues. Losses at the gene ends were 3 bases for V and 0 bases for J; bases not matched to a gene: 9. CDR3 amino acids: CASSPPSSGGGYQETQYF. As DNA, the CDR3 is TGTGCCAGCTCACCCCCGAGTAGCGGGGGGGGGTACCAAGAGACCCAGTACTTC.

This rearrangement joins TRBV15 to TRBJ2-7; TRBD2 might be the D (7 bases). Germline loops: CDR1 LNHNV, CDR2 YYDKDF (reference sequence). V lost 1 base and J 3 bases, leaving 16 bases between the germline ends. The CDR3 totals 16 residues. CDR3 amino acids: CATSRARNREGYEQYF. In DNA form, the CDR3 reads TGTGCCACCAGCAGAGCCCGAAACAGGGAGGGCTACGAGCAGTACTTC. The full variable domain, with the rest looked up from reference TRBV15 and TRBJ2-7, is DAMVIQNPRYQVTQFGKPVTLSCSQTLNHNVMYWYQQKSSQAPKLLFHYYDKDFNNEADTPDNFQSRRPNTSFCFLDIRSPGLGDTAMYLCATSRARNREGYEQYFGPGTRLTVT.

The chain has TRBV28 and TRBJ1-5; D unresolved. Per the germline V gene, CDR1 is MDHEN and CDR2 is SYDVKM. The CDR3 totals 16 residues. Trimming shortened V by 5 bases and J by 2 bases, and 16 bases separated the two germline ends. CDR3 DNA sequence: TGTGCCAGCAGTCGAATTCAGGTGCCCGGCAATCAGCCCCAGCATTTT. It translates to CASSRIQVPGNQPQHF.

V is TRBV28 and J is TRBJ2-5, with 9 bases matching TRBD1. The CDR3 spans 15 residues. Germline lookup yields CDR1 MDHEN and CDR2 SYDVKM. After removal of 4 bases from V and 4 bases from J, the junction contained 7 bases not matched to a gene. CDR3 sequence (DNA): TGTGCCAGCAGTTCCCTACAGGGGGCTGGAGAGACCCAGTACTTC. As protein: CASSSLQGAGETQYF. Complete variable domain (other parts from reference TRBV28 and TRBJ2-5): DVKVTQSSRYLVKRTGEKVFLECVQDMDHENMFWYRQDPGLGLRLIYFSYDVKMKEKGDIPEGYSVSREKKERFSLILESASTNQTSMYLCASSSLQGAGETQYFGPGTRLLVL.

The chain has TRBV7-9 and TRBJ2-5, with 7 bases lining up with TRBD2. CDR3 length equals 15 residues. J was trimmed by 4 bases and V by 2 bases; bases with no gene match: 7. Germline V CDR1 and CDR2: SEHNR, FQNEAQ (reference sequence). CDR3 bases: TGTGCCAGCAGCTTACAAGGCCGCGGGGGAGAGACCCAGTACTTC. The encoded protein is CASSLQGRGGETQYF. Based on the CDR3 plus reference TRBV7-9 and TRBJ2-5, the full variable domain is DTGVSQNPRHKITKRGQNVTFRCDPISEHNRLYWYRQTLGQGPEFLTYFQNEAQLEKSRLLSDRFSAERPKGSFSTLEIQRTEQGDSAMYLCASSLQGRGGETQYFGPGTRLLVL.

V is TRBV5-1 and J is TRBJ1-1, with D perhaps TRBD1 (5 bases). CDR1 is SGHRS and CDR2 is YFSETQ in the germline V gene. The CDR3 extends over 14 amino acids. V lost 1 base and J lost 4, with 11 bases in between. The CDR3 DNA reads TGCGCCAGCAGCTTGCTCAGGGCGAGCACTGAAGCTTTCTTT. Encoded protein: CASSLLRASTEAFF.

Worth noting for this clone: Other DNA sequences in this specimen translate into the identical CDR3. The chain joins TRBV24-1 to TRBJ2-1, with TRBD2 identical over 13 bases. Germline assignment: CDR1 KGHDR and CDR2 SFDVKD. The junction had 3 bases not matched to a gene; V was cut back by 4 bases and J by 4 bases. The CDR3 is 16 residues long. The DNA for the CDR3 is TGTGCCACCAGTGACCCACTAGCGGGGGGGTACAATGAGCAGTTCTTC. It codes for CATSDPLAGGYNEQFF.

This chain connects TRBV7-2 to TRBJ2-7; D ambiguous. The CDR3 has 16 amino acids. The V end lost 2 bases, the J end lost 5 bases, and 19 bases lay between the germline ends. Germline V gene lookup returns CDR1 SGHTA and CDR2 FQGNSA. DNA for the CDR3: TGTGCCAGCAGCTTAAGAGTGGGTAGCATCGCGCACGAGCAGTACTTC. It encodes CASSLRVGSIAHEQYF.

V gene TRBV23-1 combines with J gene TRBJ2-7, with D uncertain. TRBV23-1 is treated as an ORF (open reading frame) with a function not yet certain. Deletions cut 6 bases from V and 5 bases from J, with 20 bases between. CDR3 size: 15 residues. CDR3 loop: CASSQNSCRFDEQYF. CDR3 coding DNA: TGCGCCAGCAGCCAAAATAGTTGCCGGTTTGACGAGCAGTACTTC.

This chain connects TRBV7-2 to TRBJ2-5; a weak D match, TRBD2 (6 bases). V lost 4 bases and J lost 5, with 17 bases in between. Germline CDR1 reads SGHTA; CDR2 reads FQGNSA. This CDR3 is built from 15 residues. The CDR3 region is CASSSGFWGEETQYF. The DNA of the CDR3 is TGTGCCAGCAGCTCGGGGTTTTGGGGGGAGGAGACCCAGTACTTC.

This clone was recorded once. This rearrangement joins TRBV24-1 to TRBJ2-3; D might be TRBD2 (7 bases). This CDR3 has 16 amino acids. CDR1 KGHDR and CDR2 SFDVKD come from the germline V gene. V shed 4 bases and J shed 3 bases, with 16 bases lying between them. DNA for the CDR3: TGTGCCACCAGTGACCTCACTGGGGGGGCAACAGATACGCAGTATTTT. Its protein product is CATSDLTGGATDTQYF.

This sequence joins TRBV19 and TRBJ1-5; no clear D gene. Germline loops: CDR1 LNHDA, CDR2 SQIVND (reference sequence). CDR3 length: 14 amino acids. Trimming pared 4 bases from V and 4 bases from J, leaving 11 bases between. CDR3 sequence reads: CASSTTRTNQPQHF. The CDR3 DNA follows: TGTGCCAGTAGTACTACCCGTACGAATCAGCCCCAGCATTTT. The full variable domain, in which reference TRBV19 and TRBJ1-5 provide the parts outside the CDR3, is DGGITQSPKYLFRKEGQNVTLSCEQNLNHDAMYWYRQDPGQGLRLIYYSQIVNDFQKGDIAEGYSVSREKKESFPLTVTSAQKNPTAFYLCASSTTRTNQPQHFGDGTRLSIL.

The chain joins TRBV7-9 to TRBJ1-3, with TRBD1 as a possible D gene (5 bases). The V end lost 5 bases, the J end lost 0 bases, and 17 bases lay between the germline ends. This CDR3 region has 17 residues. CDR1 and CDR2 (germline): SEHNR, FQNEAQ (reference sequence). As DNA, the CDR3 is TGTGCCAGCAGCCAAAGTACGGGGACTCGCTCTGGAAACACCATATATTTT. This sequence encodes CASSQSTGTRSGNTIYF.

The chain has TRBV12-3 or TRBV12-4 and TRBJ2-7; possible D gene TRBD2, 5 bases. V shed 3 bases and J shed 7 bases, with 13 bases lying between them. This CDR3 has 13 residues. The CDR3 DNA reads TGTGCCAGCAGTTTTCGGGATCTGGGGGAGCAGTACTTC. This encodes CASSFRDLGEQYF.

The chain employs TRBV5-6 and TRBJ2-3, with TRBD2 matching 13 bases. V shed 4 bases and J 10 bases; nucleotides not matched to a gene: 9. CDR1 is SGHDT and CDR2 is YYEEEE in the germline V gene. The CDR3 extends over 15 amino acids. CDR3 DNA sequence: TGTGCCAGCAGCGTATCACTAGCGGGGGGGTCCGCGCAGTATTTT. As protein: CASSVSLAGGSAQYF.

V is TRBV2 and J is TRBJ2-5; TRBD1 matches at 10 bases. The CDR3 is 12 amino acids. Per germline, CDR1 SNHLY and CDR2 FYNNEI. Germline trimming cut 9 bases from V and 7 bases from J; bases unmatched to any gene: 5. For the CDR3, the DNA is TGTGCCAGGGGGGACAGGGGCTCGACCCAGTACTTC. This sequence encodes CARGDRGSTQYF. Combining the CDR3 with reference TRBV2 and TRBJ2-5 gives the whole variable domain EPEVTQTPSHQVTQMGQEVILRCVPISNHLYFYWYRQILGQKVEFLVSFYNNEISEKSEIFDDQFSVERPDGSNFTLKIRSTKLEDSAMYFCARGDRGSTQYFGPGTRLLVL.

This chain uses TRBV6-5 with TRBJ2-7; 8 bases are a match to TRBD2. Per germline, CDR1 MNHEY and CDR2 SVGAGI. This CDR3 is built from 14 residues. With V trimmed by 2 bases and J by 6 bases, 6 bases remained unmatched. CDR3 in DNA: TGTGCCAGCAGTTACGCCGGGACTAGAATCGAGCAGTACTTC. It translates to CASSYAGTRIEQYF.

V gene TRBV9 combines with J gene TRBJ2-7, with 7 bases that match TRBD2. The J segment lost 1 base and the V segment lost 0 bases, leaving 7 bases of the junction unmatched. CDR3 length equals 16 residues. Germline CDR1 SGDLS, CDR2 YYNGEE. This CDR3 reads CASSVGAGDYSYEQYF. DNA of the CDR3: TGTGCCAGCAGCGTAGGGGCGGGGGACTATTCCTACGAGCAGTACTTC.

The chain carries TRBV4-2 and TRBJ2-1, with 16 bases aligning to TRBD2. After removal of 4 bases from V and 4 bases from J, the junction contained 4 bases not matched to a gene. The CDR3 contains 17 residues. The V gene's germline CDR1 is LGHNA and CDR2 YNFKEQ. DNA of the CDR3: TGTGCCAGCAGCCGAGGGACTAGCGGGGGGGGGTACAATGAGCAGTTCTTC. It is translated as CASSRGTSGGGYNEQFF.

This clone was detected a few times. This CDR3 is CASSGPYNEQFF. CDR3 sequence (DNA): TGTGCCAGTTCAGGTCCCTACAATGAGCAGTTCTTC. The chain employs TRBV6-5 and TRBJ2-1; no clear D. V lost 9 bases to trimming and J lost 2 bases, with 8 bases between them. CDR3 length equals 12 residues. Germline loops: CDR1 MNHEY, CDR2 SVGAGI.

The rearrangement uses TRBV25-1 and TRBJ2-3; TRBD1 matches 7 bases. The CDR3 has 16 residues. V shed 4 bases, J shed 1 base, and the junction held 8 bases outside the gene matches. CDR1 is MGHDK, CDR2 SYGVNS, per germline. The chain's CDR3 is CASSARGLGGTDTQYF. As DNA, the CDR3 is TGTGCCAGCAGTGCCAGGGGGTTAGGAGGCACAGATACGCAGTATTTT.

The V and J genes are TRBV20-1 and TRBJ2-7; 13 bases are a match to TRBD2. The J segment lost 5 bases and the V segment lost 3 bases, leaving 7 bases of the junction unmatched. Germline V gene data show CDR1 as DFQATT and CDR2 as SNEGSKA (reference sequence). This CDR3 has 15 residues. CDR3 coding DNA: TGCAGTGCTAGTCCACTAGCGGGGGGGCCAGACGAGCAGTACTTC. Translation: CSASPLAGGPDEQYF.